This T cell receptor beta chain is drawn from a study of blood T cell repertoires in COVID-19. CDR3 size: 17 residues. Per germline, CDR1 LNHDA and CDR2 SQIVND (reference sequence). Trimming stripped 6 bases from V and 1 base from J, with 16 bases between. Generated by immunoSEQ multiplex PCR, the TCRdb table keeps only in-frame clones and is missing some. The table includes about 310,000 clones, around 87% detected once. In this sample, this clone turned up a few times. The TCR was taken from a middle-aged man with active or convalescent COVID-19. Sequenced sample: peripheral blood. The V call is TRBV19, the J call TRBJ2-6; perhaps TRBD1 as D (6 bases). The CDR3 loop reads CASRTGHATSGANVLTF. The CDR3 DNA sequence: TGTGCCAGTAGAACGGGACACGCCACATCTGGGGCCAACGTCCTGACTTTC.